In its sample, the clone carrying this T cell receptor beta chain was seen a few times. Antigen specificity is unknown. The data belong to a study of T-cell reconstitution after alpha-beta-depleted transplantation in children. The study, taken as a whole, reports: It was reported that alpha-beta T cells came from several hundred expanded graft clones (about two months after transplant). The authors attributed T-cell counts and diversity one year after transplant mostly to newly produced T cells.

This CDR3 spans 15 amino acids. Germline V gives CDR1 SNHLY, CDR2 FYNNEI. V shed 2 bases and J shed 1 base, with 9 bases lying between them. Preparation of the TCRbeta library involved a method that used unique molecular identifiers. TCRdb reanalysed the PCR reads using MiXCR and keeps one entry per CDR3 protein. In the table there are about 900,000 distinct CDR3 sequences, roughly 31% of which are singletons. The material was PBMCs, mostly from graft donor cells, obtained 360 days after TCRalphabeta/CD19-depleted stem cell transplant. The receptor comes from a boy under three years old who had a stem cell transplant for SCID, so the T cells may come from the graft donor. The chain employs TRBV2 and TRBJ1-5, with a tentative D call TRBD1 (6 bases). CDR3 residues: CASSEQGPSNQPQHF. Here the CDR3 DNA reads TGTGCCAGCAGTGAACAGGGGCCAAGCAATCAGCCCCAGCATTTT.